This T cell receptor (beta chain) comes out of a study of technical replicates of blood from a handful of donors. This clone was recorded once. TCRdb's table, derived via immunoSEQ multiplex PCR, lists solely in-frame clones and lacks some. The table has roughly 82,000 clones, roughly 95% seen once. The TCR was taken from a human donor in good health. Sequenced input: T cells isolated from PBMCs.

CDR3 nucleotide sequence: TGTGCCAGCAGCCCCAGTTCCCTGGGGACTAGCGGGAGGTCTTCCTACGAGCAGTACTTC. Translating gives CASSPSSLGTSGRSSYEQYF. The chain couples TRBV28 to TRBJ2-7; 15 bases agree with TRBD2. Germline CDR1 MDHEN, CDR2 SYDVKM. This CDR3 has 20 amino acids. The V and J ends lost 6 bases and 1 base, in that order; junction bases with no gene match: 16.